This TCR beta chain was recorded in a study of blood T cell repertoires in COVID-19. About the study: Acute and convalescent COVID-19 samples came from the United States, Italy and Spain. Sample material is recorded as cDNA or gDNA derived from T cells, B-cell-depleted T cells, or PBMCs.

This clone came up once. Original methodology: Reference gene primers were amplified, and this amplification served to estimate nucleated cell counts. Profiled with immunoSEQ multiplex PCR; TCRdb holds only in-frame clones, not every one. V, J and clone size are those of that table, while D and trimming were read from the DNA. The sample includes over 400,000 clones, roughly nine tenths of them seen just once. Seattle enrolled patients during active infection and tracked them longitudinally. The V gene's germline CDR1 is SGHTA and CDR2 FQGNSA. The CDR3 runs to 13 residues. V was shortened by 4 bases and J by 4 bases, with 10 bases between the two germline ends.

The V and J genes are TRBV7-2 and TRBJ1-2, with D tentatively TRBD1 (6 bases). Sequencing was carried out using peripheral blood. The source is a woman aged 45-65 years with COVID-19, enrolled during active disease. The CDR3 bases are TGTGCCAGCAGCTCGCAGGGGATCTATGGCTACACCTTC. Translation: CASSSQGIYGYTF. Looking up the rest from reference TRBV7-2 and TRBJ1-2 gives the full variable domain: GAGVSQSPSNKVTEKGKDVELRCDPISGHTALYWYRQSLGQGLEFLIYFQGNSAPDKSGLPSDRFSAERTGGSVSTLTIQRTQQEDSAVYLCASSSQGIYGYTFGSGTRLTVV.